The sequence of this T cell receptor beta chain was determined in a study of identical twins. This clonotype has just a few counts. TCRdb processed the 5' RACE reads anew with MiXCR; each CDR3 protein has one entry. The sample has around 1.7 million distinct CDR3 sequences, around 33% seen once; the top ten hold around 0.25%. Germline trimming cut 1 base from V and 5 bases from J; bases unmatched to any gene: 3. The CDR3 consists of 15 residues. CDR1 and CDR2 (germline): SGHDT, YYEEEE. This sequence joins TRBV5-6 and TRBJ1-4; 9 positions agree with TRBD1. Sequences were obtained from cord blood. This clonotype was obtained from a newborn girl in good health. The CDR3 loop reads CASSLNRGPNEKLFF. DNA of the CDR3: TGTGCCAGCAGCTTGAACAGGGGGCCCAATGAAAAACTGTTTTTT.